Presented here are 23 T cell receptor beta chains from one specimen sequenced in a study of blood T cell repertoires in COVID-19. The data were produced by immunoSEQ multiplex PCR, yet TCRdb's version contains in-frame clones alone and is incomplete. The sample consists of approximately 240,000 clones, over 90% of them appearing once. Sequenced: peripheral blood. These receptors were collected from a man in his thirties or forties with COVID-19, enrolled during active disease.

This clone has only one observation. V and J are TRBV19 and TRBJ2-3, with D possibly matching TRBD2 (6 bases). Germline CDR1 and CDR2: LNHDA and SQIVND (reference sequence). V lost 7 bases to trimming and J lost 0 bases, with 11 bases between them. This CDR3 has 14 amino acids. CDR3 loop: CASTEGPSTDTQYF. DNA of the CDR3: TGTGCCAGTACGGAGGGGCCAAGCACAGATACGCAGTATTTT.

The chain employs TRBV3-1 (or the pseudogene TRBV3-2) and TRBJ2-6, with 9 bases lining up with TRBD1. The V gene end was trimmed by 3 bases and the J gene end by 2 bases; junction bases not matched to a gene: 2. The CDR3 spans 16 residues. The germline gives CDR1 LGHDT, CDR2 YNNKEL (reference sequence). CDR3 protein: CASSQTGGAGANVLTF. CDR3 sequence (DNA): TGTGCCAGCAGCCAGACAGGGGGAGCTGGGGCCAACGTCCTGACTTTC.

The V gene is TRBV30, the J gene TRBJ1-5, with D possibly matching TRBD1 (5 bases). Between the trimmed V and J ends, which lost 0 bases and 4 bases, there was a span of 10 bases. CDR1 and CDR2 from the germline V gene are GTSNPN and SVGIG (reference sequence). The CDR3 extends over 14 amino acids. The CDR3 coding sequence is TGTGCCTGGAGTGTTCTGGGGCTGAATCAGCCCCAGCATTTT. Amino acids: CAWSVLGLNQPQHF.

CDR3 region: CASSDPRGGEKLFF. The CDR3 DNA sequence: TGTGCCAGCAGTGACCCCAGGGGCGGCGAAAAACTGTTTTTT. The chain uses TRBV25-1 and TRBJ1-4, with D perhaps matching TRBD1 (6 bases). Germline values: CDR1 MGHDK, CDR2 SYGVNS. The CDR3 has 14 amino acids. V shed 3 bases and J shed 8 bases, with 13 bases lying between them.

The chain employs TRBV12-3 or TRBV12-4 and TRBJ2-1, with D unresolved. The V gene lost 3 bases and the J gene lost 8 bases, with 11 bases spanning the gap. The CDR3 sequence is 13 residues long. The DNA of the CDR3 is TGTGCCAGCAGTTTGTTCGCGTTGGATGAGCAGTTCTTC. Its translation is CASSLFALDEQFF.

This CDR3 reads CAISDPQRGGRDTQYF. CDR3 nucleotides: TGTGCCATCAGTGACCCCCAGCGGGGGGGCCGCGATACGCAGTATTTT. The rearrangement links TRBV10-3 to TRBJ2-3, with 10 bases that match TRBD2. The CDR3 runs 16 residues. CDR1 and CDR2 from the germline V gene are ENHRY and SYGVKD. With V trimmed by 3 bases and J by 6 bases, 9 bases remained unmatched.

This sequence joins TRBV27 and TRBJ1-2, with TRBD1 matching 11 bases. Germline values: CDR1 MNHEY, CDR2 SMNVEV (reference sequence). Germline trimming cut 6 bases from V and 6 bases from J; bases unmatched to any gene: 9. This CDR3 has 15 amino acids. This CDR3 reads CASRPYSDRGHGYTF. The CDR3 DNA sequence: TGTGCCAGCAGACCCTATTCGGACAGGGGGCATGGCTACACCTTC.

The CDR3 loop is CASSVGQGANTGELFF. CDR3 DNA sequence: TGCGCCAGCAGCGTGGGACAGGGGGCGAACACCGGGGAGCTGTTTTTT. J is TRBJ2-2 and V is TRBV5-1; 11 nucleotides align to TRBD1. This CDR3 has 16 amino acids. J was trimmed by 0 bases and V by 4 bases; bases with no gene match: 2. CDR1 SGHRS and CDR2 YFSETQ come from the germline V gene.

The rearrangement links TRBV2 to TRBJ1-2; D gene unclear. The V and J ends lost 5 bases and 1 base respectively, with 11 bases between them. Germline values: CDR1 SNHLY, CDR2 FYNNEI. The CDR3 contains 14 residues. The CDR3 DNA reads TGTGCCAGCAGTTTGAGGGAGGGTAACTATGGCTACACCTTC. Translating it yields CASSLREGNYGYTF.

The chain combines TRBV5-1 with TRBJ2-3; D ambiguous. This CDR3 is 15 amino acids long. CDR1 and CDR2 from the germline V gene are SGHRS and YFSETQ. Deletions cut 4 bases from V and 2 bases from J, with 14 bases between. The CDR3 sequence is CASSLSSRFTDTQYF. The CDR3 coding sequence is TGCGCCAGCAGCCTTTCATCCAGGTTCACAGATACGCAGTATTTT.

The rearrangement joins TRBV6-4 to TRBJ2-3, with 9 bases lining up with TRBD2. This CDR3 is built from 19 residues. Germline loops: CDR1 MRHNA, CDR2 SNTAGT. With V trimmed by 0 bases and J by 2 bases, 12 bases remained unmatched. This CDR3 is CASSDSILAGFFLTDTQYF. CDR3 sequence (DNA): TGTGCCAGCAGTGACTCGATTCTAGCGGGGTTTTTTCTCACAGATACGCAGTATTTT.

The J gene is TRBJ1-1, the V gene TRBV6-1; D unresolved. CDR1 is MNHNS, CDR2 SASEGT, per germline. This CDR3 contains 12 residues. The germline V and J ends were trimmed by 3 bases and 10 bases, with 12 bases remaining between them. The CDR3 spells CASSDRRLGAFF. For the CDR3, the DNA is TGTGCCAGCAGTGATAGGAGGTTGGGAGCTTTCTTT.

The chain has TRBV12-5 and TRBJ1-1; TRBD1 matches at 7 bases. This CDR3 has 14 residues. From germline, CDR1 is LGHNT and CDR2 FRNRAP. J lost 4 bases, V lost 5 bases, and 7 bases had no gene match. CDR3 coding DNA: TGTGCTAGTGGTCCAACGACAGGGTTCACTGAAGCTTTCTTT. Translating gives CASGPTTGFTEAFF.

V usage is TRBV19 and J usage is TRBJ2-7; the match to TRBD1 covers 7 bases. The CDR3 loop spans 14 amino acids. Trimming at V came to 7 bases and at J to 6 bases, leaving 12 bases not matched to a gene. Germline lookup yields CDR1 LNHDA and CDR2 SQIVND (reference sequence). CDR3 DNA: TGTGCCAGTATGACGACAGGGTCATCTCGCGAGCAGTACTTC. As protein: CASMTTGSSREQYF.

This clone has just one count. J is TRBJ2-2 and V is TRBV9; tentative D call: TRBD2 (6 bases). The CDR3 is 13 amino acids. Per germline, CDR1 SGDLS and CDR2 YYNGEE. V was pared by 2 bases and J by 7 bases, with 9 bases between. CDR3 DNA sequence: TGTGCCAGCAGCGTGGGAGGCCACGGGGAGCTGTTTTTT. It specifies CASSVGGHGELFF.

This clone appeared a single time. This chain's CDR3 is CASSQANRGRRQPQHF. The CDR3 DNA reads TGTGCCAGTAGCCAAGCGAACAGGGGCCGTAGGCAGCCCCAGCATTTT. The chain has TRBV19 and TRBJ1-5; 7 bases are a match to TRBD1. Germline V CDR1 and CDR2: LNHDA, SQIVND (reference sequence). With 6 bases clipped from V and 7 bases from J, the junction kept 15 bases outside the gene matches. The CDR3 is 16 amino acids.

The rearrangement uses TRBV4-1 and TRBJ1-6, with 9 bases aligning to TRBD1. V lost 3 bases and J lost 10; bases outside the gene matches: 7. Germline V gene lookup returns CDR1 MGHRA and CDR2 YSYEKL. The CDR3 totals 15 residues. CDR3 sequence: CASSQMGQGGSPLHF. The CDR3 nucleotides read TGCGCCAGCAGCCAGATGGGACAGGGAGGGTCACCCCTCCACTTT.

The V gene is TRBV5-1, the J gene TRBJ2-5, with 14 bases identical to TRBD2. V lost 4 bases and J lost 5; bases outside the gene matches: 7. The CDR3 has 16 amino acids. Germline lookup yields CDR1 SGHRS and CDR2 YFSETQ. CDR3 in amino acids: CASSQGGLAGVETQYF. Here the CDR3 DNA reads TGCGCCAGCAGCCAGGGGGGACTAGCGGGGGTCGAGACCCAGTACTTC.

This clone has just one count. The gene calls are TRBV27 and TRBJ2-1, with D possibly TRBD2 on 6 matching bases. V was cut by 5 bases and J by 6 bases, with 14 bases left in between. The CDR3 sequence is 14 residues long. Germline CDR1 reads MNHEY; CDR2 reads SMNVEV (reference sequence). The chain's CDR3 is CASSRIGGGNEQFF. The CDR3 DNA follows: TGTGCCAGCAGTCGGATCGGGGGTGGCAATGAGCAGTTCTTC.

This chain uses TRBV19 with TRBJ2-1; weak D call: TRBD1 (6 bases). V was cut by 3 bases and J by 10 bases, with 13 bases left in between. This CDR3 spans 13 amino acids. The germline V gene has CDR1 LNHDA and CDR2 SQIVND (reference sequence). The CDR3 here is CASSIYREKEQFF. The DNA for the CDR3 is TGTGCCAGTAGTATCTACAGGGAGAAGGAGCAGTTCTTC.

The rearrangement uses TRBV19 and TRBJ1-5; 8 nucleotides align to TRBD1. From germline, CDR1 is LNHDA and CDR2 SQIVND (reference sequence). CDR3 length: 15 residues. V was pared by 6 bases and J by 5 bases, with 9 bases of the junction left unmatched. The CDR3 spells CASSDLGQGDQPQHF. DNA of the CDR3: TGTGCCAGTAGCGACCTCGGACAGGGAGATCAGCCCCAGCATTTT. Full variable domain (remainder filled in from reference TRBV19 and TRBJ1-5): DGGITQSPKYLFRKEGQNVTLSCEQNLNHDAMYWYRQDPGQGLRLIYYSQIVNDFQKGDIAEGYSVSREKKESFPLTVTSAQKNPTAFYLCASSDLGQGDQPQHFGDGTRLSIL.

The gene calls are TRBV7-3 and TRBJ2-7; 7 nucleotides align to TRBD1. Germline CDR1 and CDR2: SGHTA and FQGTGA. The ends lost 5 bases at V and 2 bases at J; junction bases unmatched: 9. CDR3 length: 15 amino acids. The CDR3 spells CASSVQSGQTYEQYF. The DNA for the CDR3 is TGTGCCAGCAGCGTCCAGTCGGGACAGACCTACGAGCAGTACTTC.

This chain uses TRBV6-1 with TRBJ1-6, with TRBD1 matching over 8 bases. Germline V gene lookup returns CDR1 MNHNS and CDR2 SASEGT. This CDR3 has 15 residues. The ends lost 2 bases at V and 7 bases at J; junction bases unmatched: 4. This CDR3 is CASSESRQGNSPLHF. CDR3 nucleotides: TGTGCCAGCAGTGAATCCCGACAGGGGAATTCACCCCTCCACTTT.